Each of the 5 T cell receptor beta chains below was sequenced from the same sample in a study of identifying expanded T cells in peripheral blood. The data were produced by immunoSEQ multiplex PCR, yet TCRdb's version contains in-frame clones alone and is incomplete. The sample holds approximately 59,000 clones; around 90% are singletons and the top ten take 3.5% to 4.5%. The sample consisted of blood. The receptor set was obtained from a person aged 18 to 70 in good health.

Only one count was recorded for this clone. This chain connects TRBV28 to TRBJ1-5, with D uncertain. The V gene's germline CDR1 is MDHEN and CDR2 SYDVKM. This CDR3 comprises 14 residues. The ends were cut back, 3 bases at V and 6 bases at J, with 12 bases in the middle. DNA of the CDR3: TGTGCCAGCAGTTTTAGTTCTGCGGGTCAGCCCCAGCATTTT. Translation: CASSFSSAGQPQHF.

The gene calls are TRBV9 and TRBJ2-1; the D is unclear. Germline V lookup: CDR1 SGDLS, CDR2 YYNGEE. Trimming removed 0 bases from V and 9 bases from J, with 10 bases in between. The CDR3 length is 13 residues. The CDR3 DNA sequence: TGTGCCAGCAGCGTAGATCCAGCTGGTGAGCAGTTCTTC. Protein product: CASSVDPAGEQFF.

The chain joins TRBV10-3 to TRBJ2-1; D gene uncertain. Germline V gene data show CDR1 as ENHRY and CDR2 as SYGVKD. V lost 6 bases and J 15 bases, leaving 21 bases between the germline ends. The CDR3 is made up of 13 amino acids. CDR3 coding DNA: TGTGCCATCAGCGAATATGCACCCGCAGTTCTGTTCTTC. Translating gives CAISEYAPAVLFF.

The chain joins TRBV19 to TRBJ2-4, with 7 bases aligning to TRBD1. Trimming cost V 1 base and J 9 bases; bases outside gene matches: 3. The CDR3 is 13 residues long. Germline V gives CDR1 LNHDA, CDR2 SQIVND (reference sequence). CDR3 in DNA: TGTGCCAGTAGTATAGGACAGGGCGCCATTCAGTACTTC. This sequence encodes CASSIGQGAIQYF.

This chain uses TRBV5-1 with TRBJ2-7; D is unclear. Trimming pared 8 bases from V and 3 bases from J, leaving 21 bases between. CDR3 size: 15 residues. CDR1 is SGHRS and CDR2 is YFSETQ in the germline V gene. The CDR3 DNA is TGCGCCAGTTATGACACCCCAGCCGCCGACTACGAGCAGTACTTC. This encodes CASYDTPAADYEQYF.